What follows is one T cell receptor (beta chain) and its context. The antigen is unknown. This CDR3 spans 14 amino acids. Deletions cut 2 bases from V and 9 bases from J, with 16 bases between. Germline-derived CDR1 and CDR2 are KGHSH and LQKENI. The data were taken from a study of T cells in narcolepsy. Findings of the study overall: Blood of same and different patients, but not healthy controls, reportedly held recurring autoreactive clonotypes.

The table came from immunoSEQ multiplex PCR; TCRdb's copy has only in-frame clones and leaves some out. Counted here are 28,000 or so clones, 82% occurring once; the ten biggest clones make up under 1.3%. Material for sequencing was CD45RA- memory CD4+ T cells from PBMCs. The gene calls are TRBV18 and TRBJ1-1, with D hard to call. This clonotype was obtained from a human donor with narcolepsy. This chain's CDR3 is CASSPGRGEVQAFF. The CDR3 bases are TGTGCCAGCTCACCAGGGAGAGGCGAAGTACAAGCTTTCTTT.